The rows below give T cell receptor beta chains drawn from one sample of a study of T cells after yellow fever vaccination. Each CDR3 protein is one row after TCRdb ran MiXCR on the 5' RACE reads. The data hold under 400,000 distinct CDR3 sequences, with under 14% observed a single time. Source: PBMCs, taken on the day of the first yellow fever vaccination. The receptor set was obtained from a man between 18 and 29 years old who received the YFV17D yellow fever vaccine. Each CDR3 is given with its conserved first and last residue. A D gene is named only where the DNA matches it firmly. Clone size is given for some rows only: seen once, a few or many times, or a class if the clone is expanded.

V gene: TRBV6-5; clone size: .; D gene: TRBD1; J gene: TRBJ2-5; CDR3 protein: CASSYGLTGVKETQYF; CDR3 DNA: TGTGCCAGCAGTTACGGGTTGACAGGGGTGAAAGAGACCCAGTACTTC
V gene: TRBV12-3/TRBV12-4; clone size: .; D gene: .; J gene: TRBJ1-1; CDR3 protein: CASALFGVTEAFF; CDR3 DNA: TGTGCCAGCGCCCTGTTTGGGGTCACTGAAGCTTTCTTT
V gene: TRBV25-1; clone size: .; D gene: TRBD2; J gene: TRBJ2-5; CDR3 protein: CASSEWDSGGAQETQYF; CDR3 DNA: TGTGCCAGCAGTGAATGGGATAGCGGGGGGGCCCAGGAGACCCAGTACTTC
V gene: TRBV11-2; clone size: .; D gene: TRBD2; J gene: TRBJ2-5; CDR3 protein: CASSSSSGVAGGHETQYF; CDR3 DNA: TGTGCCAGCAGCTCCTCCTCGGGAGTAGCGGGGGGGCACGAGACCCAGTACTTC
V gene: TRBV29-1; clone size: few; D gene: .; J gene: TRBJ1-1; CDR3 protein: CSVGGSRGTEAFF; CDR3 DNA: TGCAGCGTTGGTGGGTCTCGGGGCACTGAAGCTTTCTTT
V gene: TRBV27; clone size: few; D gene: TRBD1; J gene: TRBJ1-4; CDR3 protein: CASSSPGGNEKLFF; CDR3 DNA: TGTGCCAGCAGTTCCCCAGGGGGGAATGAAAAACTGTTTTTT
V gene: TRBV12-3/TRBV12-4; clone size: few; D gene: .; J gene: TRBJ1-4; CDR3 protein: CASKGGWNEKLFF; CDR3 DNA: TGTGCCAGCAAAGGGGGATGGAATGAAAAACTGTTTTTT
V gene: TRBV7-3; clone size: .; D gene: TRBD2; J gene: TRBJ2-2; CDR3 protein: CASSLSGGAGELFF; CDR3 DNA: TGTGCCAGCAGCTTAAGCGGGGGGGCCGGGGAGCTGTTTTTT
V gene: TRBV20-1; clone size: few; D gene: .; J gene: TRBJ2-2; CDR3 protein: CSARPPSGTSNTGELFF; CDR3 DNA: TGCAGTGCTAGACCTCCTTCCGGGACTTCGAACACCGGGGAGCTGTTTTTT
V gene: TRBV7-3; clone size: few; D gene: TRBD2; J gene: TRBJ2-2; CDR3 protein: CASSLDTSGGATGELFF; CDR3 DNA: TGTGCCAGCAGCCTGGACACTAGCGGGGGGGCCACCGGGGAGCTGTTTTTT
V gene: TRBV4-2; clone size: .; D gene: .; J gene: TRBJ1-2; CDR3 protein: CASSQGDSQKYGYTF; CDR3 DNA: TGTGCCAGCAGCCAAGGCGACAGCCAGAAGTATGGCTACACCTTC
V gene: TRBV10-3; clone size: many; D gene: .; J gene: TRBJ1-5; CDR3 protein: CAISELPGGDQPQHF; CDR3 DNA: TGTGCCATCAGTGAGTTACCAGGCGGTGATCAGCCCCAGCATTTT
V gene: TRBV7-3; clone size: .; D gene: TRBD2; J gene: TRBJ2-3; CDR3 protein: CASSLTLRGGARDTQYF; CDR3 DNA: TGTGCCAGCAGCTTAACGCTACGCGGGGGGGCTCGAGATACGCAGTATTTT
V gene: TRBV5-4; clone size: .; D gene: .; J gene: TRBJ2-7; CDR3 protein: CASSLFGTYYEQYF; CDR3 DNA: TGTGCCAGCAGCTTGTTTGGGACGTACTACGAGCAGTACTTC
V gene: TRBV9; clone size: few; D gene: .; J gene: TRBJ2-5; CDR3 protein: CASSLGGGAWTQYF; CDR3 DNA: TGTGCCAGCAGCTTAGGAGGGGGAGCTTGGACCCAGTACTTC
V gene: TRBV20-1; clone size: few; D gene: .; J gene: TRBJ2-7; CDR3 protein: CSARDTGRGAYEQYF; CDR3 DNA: TGCAGTGCTAGAGATACGGGCAGGGGGGCCTACGAGCAGTACTTC
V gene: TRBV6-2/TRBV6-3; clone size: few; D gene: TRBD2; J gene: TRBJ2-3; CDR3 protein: CASISGGGVDTQYF; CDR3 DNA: TGTGCCAGCATATCGGGGGGAGGTGTGGATACGCAGTATTTT
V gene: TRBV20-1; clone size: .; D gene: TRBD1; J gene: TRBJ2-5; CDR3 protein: CSATTGSNYQETQYF; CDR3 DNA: TGCAGTGCTACGACAGGGTCGAACTACCAAGAGACCCAGTACTTC
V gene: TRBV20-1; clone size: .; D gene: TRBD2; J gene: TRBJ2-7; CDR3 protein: CSARPPSLAGSYEQYF; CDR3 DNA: TGCAGTGCTAGACCCCCGAGCCTAGCGGGCTCCTACGAGCAGTACTTC
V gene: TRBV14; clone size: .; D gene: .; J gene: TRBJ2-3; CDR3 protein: CASSPLSKDTQYF; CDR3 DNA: TGTGCCAGCAGCCCCCTAAGTAAGGATACGCAGTATTTT
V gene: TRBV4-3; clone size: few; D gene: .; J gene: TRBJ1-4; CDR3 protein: CASSQDGGEKLFF; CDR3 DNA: TGCGCCAGCAGCCAAGATGGGGGAGAAAAACTGTTTTTT
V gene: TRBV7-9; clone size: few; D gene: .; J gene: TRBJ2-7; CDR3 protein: CASGGYREQYF; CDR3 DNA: TGTGCCAGCGGGGGGTACAGGGAGCAGTACTTC
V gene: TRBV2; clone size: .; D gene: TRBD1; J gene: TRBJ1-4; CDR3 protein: CASSVSGTGEEKLFF; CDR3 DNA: TGTGCCAGCAGTGTTAGTGGGACAGGGGAAGAAAAACTGTTTTTT
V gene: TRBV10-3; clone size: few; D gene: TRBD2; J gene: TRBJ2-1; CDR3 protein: CAIARGGNEQFF; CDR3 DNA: TGTGCCATCGCGCGGGGGGGCAATGAGCAGTTCTTC
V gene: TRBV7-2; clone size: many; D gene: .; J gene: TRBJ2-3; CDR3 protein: CASSRDRSTDTQYF; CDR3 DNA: TGTGCCAGCAGCCGCGACAGGAGCACAGATACGCAGTATTTT
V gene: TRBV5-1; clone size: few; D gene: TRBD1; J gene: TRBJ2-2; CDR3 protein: CASSDIQGGTGELFF; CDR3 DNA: TGCGCCAGCAGCGACATACAGGGGGGCACCGGGGAGCTGTTTTTT
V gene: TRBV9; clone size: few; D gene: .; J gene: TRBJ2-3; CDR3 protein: CASSAFNTDTQYF; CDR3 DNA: TGTGCCAGCAGCGCCTTTAACACAGATACGCAGTATTTT
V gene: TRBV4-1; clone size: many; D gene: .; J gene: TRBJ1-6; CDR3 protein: CASSQDNRGADNSPLHF; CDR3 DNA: TGCGCCAGCAGCCAAGATAATAGGGGGGCCGATAATTCACCCCTCCACTTT
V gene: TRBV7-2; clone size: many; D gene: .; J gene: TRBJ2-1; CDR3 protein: CASSLSFSGSSYNEQFF; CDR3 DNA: TGTGCCAGCAGCTTAAGTTTTAGCGGAAGCTCCTACAATGAGCAGTTCTTC
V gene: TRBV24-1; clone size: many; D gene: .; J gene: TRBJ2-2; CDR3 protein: CATSDFRETGELFF; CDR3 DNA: TGTGCCACCAGTGATTTCAGAGAAACCGGGGAGCTGTTTTTT
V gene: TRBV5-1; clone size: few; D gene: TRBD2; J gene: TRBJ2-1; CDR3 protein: CASSFERGAAAAFF; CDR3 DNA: TGCGCCAGCAGCTTCGAGCGGGGGGCGGCGGCGGCGTTCTTC
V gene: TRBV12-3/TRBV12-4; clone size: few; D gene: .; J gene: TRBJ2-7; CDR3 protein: CASSLAGLSSYEQYF; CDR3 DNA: TGTGCCAGCAGTTTAGCAGGATTGAGCTCCTACGAGCAGTACTTC
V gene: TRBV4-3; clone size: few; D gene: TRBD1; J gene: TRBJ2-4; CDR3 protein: CASSQGRDRGAENIQYF; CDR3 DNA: TGCGCCAGCAGCCAAGGGCGGGACAGGGGTGCGGAGAACATTCAGTACTTC
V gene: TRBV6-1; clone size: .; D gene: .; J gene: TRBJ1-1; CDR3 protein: CASLRGNTEAFF; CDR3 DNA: TGTGCCAGCCTGAGGGGCAACACTGAAGCTTTCTTT
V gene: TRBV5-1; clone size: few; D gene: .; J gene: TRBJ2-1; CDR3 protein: CASSSNSPYNEQFF; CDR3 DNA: TGCGCCAGCAGCTCGAACTCCCCATACAATGAGCAGTTCTTC
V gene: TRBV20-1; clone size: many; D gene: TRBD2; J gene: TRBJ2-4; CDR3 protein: CSAPGTSKNIQYF; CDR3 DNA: TGCAGTGCTCCCGGGACTAGCAAAAACATTCAGTACTTC
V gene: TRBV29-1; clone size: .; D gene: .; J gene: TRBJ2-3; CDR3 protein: CSVERDTQYF; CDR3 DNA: TGCAGCGTTGAAAGGGATACGCAGTATTTT
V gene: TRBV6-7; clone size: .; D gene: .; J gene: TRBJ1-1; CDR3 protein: CASIHGADTEAFF; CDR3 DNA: TGTGCCAGCATACATGGGGCTGACACTGAAGCTTTCTTT
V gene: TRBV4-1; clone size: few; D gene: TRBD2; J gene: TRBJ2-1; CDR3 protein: CASSQDAELAGGAYNEQFF; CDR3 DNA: TGCGCCAGCAGCCAAGATGCGGAACTAGCGGGGGGGGCCTACAATGAGCAGTTCTTC
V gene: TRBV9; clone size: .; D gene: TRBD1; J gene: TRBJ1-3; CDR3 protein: CASSGQGARGNTIYF; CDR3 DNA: TGTGCCAGCAGCGGACAGGGAGCAAGAGGAAACACCATATATTTT
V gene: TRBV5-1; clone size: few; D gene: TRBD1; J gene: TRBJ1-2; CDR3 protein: CASSTGQGSSYGYTF; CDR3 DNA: TGCGCCAGCAGCACGGGACAGGGTTCTTCCTATGGCTACACCTTC
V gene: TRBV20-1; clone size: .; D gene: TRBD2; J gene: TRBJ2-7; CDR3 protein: CSARALLLGSGGGEQYF; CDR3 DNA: TGCAGTGCTAGAGCGTTACTACTTGGTAGCGGGGGAGGGGAGCAGTACTTC
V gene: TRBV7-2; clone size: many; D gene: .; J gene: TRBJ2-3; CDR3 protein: CASSLGFGTDTQYF; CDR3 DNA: TGTGCCAGCAGCTTAGGTTTTGGCACAGATACGCAGTATTTT
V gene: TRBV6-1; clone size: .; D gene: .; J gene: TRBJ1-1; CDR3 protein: CASRLGTPNTEAFF; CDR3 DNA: TGTGCCAGCAGGCTCGGGACGCCGAACACTGAAGCTTTCTTT
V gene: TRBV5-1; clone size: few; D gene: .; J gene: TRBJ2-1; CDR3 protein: CASSSTFNNEQFF; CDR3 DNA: TGCGCCAGCAGCTCGACTTTTAACAATGAGCAGTTCTTC
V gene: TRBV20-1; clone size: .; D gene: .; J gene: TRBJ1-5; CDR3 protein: CSAASEFSNQPQHF; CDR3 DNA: TGCAGTGCTGCTTCAGAGTTTAGCAATCAGCCCCAGCATTTT
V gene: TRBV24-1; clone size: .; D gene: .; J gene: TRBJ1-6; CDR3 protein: CATSDKNSPLHF; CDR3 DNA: TGTGCCACCAGTGATAAAAATTCACCCCTCCACTTT
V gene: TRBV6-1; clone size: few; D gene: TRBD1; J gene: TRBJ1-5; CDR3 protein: CASSTGGTGYQPQHF; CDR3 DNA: TGTGCCAGCAGTACGGGGGGGACAGGGTATCAGCCCCAGCATTTT
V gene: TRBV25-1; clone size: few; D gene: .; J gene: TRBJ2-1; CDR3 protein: CASLGQQPYNEQFF; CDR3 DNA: TGTGCCAGCCTTGGACAGCAACCCTACAATGAGCAGTTCTTC
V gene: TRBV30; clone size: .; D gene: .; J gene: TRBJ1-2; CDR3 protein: CAWRGFSYGYTF; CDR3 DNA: TGTGCCTGGAGGGGGTTCAGCTATGGCTACACCTTC
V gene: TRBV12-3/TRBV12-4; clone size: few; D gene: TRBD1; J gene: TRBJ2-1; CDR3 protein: CASNLLDRGPDEQFF; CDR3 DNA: TGTGCCAGCAACCTTCTGGACAGGGGGCCTGATGAGCAGTTCTTC
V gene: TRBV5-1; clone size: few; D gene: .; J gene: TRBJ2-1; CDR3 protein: CASSFLTLTTIGANEQFF; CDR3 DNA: TGCGCCAGCAGCTTTTTGACTCTAACTACGATTGGGGCCAATGAGCAGTTCTTC
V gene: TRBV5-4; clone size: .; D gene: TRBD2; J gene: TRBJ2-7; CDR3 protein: CASSRTSGGVYEQYF; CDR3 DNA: TGTGCCAGCAGTAGGACTAGCGGGGGAGTGTACGAGCAGTACTTC
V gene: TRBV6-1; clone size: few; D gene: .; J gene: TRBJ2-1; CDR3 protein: CASSEGTNNEQFF; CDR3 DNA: TGTGCCAGCAGTGAGGGGACCAACAATGAGCAGTTCTTC
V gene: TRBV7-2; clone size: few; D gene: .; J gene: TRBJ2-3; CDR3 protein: CASSYRLADTQYF; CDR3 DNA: TGTGCCAGCAGCTATCGGCTTGCAGATACGCAGTATTTT
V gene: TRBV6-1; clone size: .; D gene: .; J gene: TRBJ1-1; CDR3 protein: CASSPDGHGTEAFF; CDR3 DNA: TGTGCCAGCAGCCCCGATGGCCATGGGACTGAAGCTTTCTTT
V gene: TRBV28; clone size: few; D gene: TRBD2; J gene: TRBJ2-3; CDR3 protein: CASSFASGVGDTQYF; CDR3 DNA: TGTGCCAGCAGTTTTGCTAGCGGGGTTGGAGATACGCAGTATTTT
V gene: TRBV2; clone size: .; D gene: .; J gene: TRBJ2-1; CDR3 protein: CASTRGYLYNEQFF; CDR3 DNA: TGTGCCAGCACCCGGGGGTACCTCTACAATGAGCAGTTCTTC
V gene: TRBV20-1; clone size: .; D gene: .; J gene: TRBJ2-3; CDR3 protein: CSARVGSATGDTQYF; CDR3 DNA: TGCAGTGCTAGAGTTGGGAGCGCTACGGGGGATACGCAGTATTTT
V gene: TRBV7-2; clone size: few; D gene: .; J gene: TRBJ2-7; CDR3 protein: CASSAAGRTYEQYF; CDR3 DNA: TGTGCCAGCAGCGCCGCGGGCAGGACCTACGAGCAGTACTTC